These 5 T cell receptor beta chains were all obtained from the same sample, sequenced in a study of blood T cell repertoires in COVID-19. Assay: immunoSEQ multiplex PCR; the TCRdb copy retains only in-frame clones and omits some. The repertoire holds 7,900 or so clones, about four fifths seen once, with roughly 32% in the top ten. Sequenced material: peripheral blood. These receptor sequences come from a human donor in a cohort sampled during active COVID-19.

The DNA of the CDR3 is TGTGCCAGTAGTGACAGGGGCGCGGGGGCTTTCTTT. Protein: CASSDRGAGAFF. The genes are TRBV19 and TRBJ1-1; 8 bases agree with TRBD1. V was pared by 5 bases and J by 11 bases, with 7 bases of the junction left unmatched. CDR1 LNHDA and CDR2 SQIVND come from the germline V gene (reference sequence). The CDR3 has 12 residues.

The table lists this clone with a count of one. This rearrangement joins TRBV2 to TRBJ2-3; the match to TRBD2 covers 11 bases. The CDR3 loop spans 15 amino acids. Germline V gives CDR1 SNHLY, CDR2 FYNNEI. With 6 bases clipped from V and 2 bases from J, the junction kept 4 bases outside the gene matches. CDR3 bases: TGTGCCAGCAGGATAGCGGGGGGGTCCACAGATACGCAGTATTTT. It specifies CASRIAGGSTDTQYF.

This chain uses TRBV7-3 with TRBJ2-3, with 8 bases identical to TRBD2. The germline CDR1 and CDR2 sequences are SGHTA and FQGTGA. The CDR3 covers 15 residues. V was pared by 5 bases and J by 6 bases, with 10 bases of the junction left unmatched. The CDR3 DNA reads as TGTGCCAGCAGCCTATCCCGGGGGGGCTCTGATACGCAGTATTTT. This sequence encodes CASSLSRGGSDTQYF.

V is TRBV29-1 and J is TRBJ1-5; 12 bases line up with TRBD1. This CDR3 has 14 residues. V trimming: 0 bases; J trimming: 7 bases; junction bases outside the gene matches: 1. CDR1 and CDR2 from the germline V gene are SQVTM and ANQGSEA. The CDR3, as DNA: TGCAGCGTTGAAGAAGGGACAGGGGGCCAGCCCCAGCATTTT. Its translation is CSVEEGTGGQPQHF.

The V gene is TRBV5-4, the J gene TRBJ2-1; tentative D call: TRBD2 (7 bases). The CDR3 runs to 17 residues. Germline CDR1 and CDR2: SGHNT and YYREEE (reference sequence). Trimming shortened V by 4 bases and J by 5 bases, and 22 bases separated the two germline ends. CDR3 protein: CASSRGGWAHADNEQFF. The DNA of the CDR3 is TGTGCCAGCAGCAGGGGGGGGTGGGCCCACGCCGACAATGAGCAGTTCTTC.